The sequence of this T cell receptor beta chain was determined in a study of persistence of HIV-infected CD4 T cells. Across the whole study: A median of 8 years of suppressive ART preceded sampling. Study findings and constraints: Degenerate expanded CDR3beta sequences were enriched among CMV- and Gag-responding cells.

This was the immunoSEQ version 4 assay in survey mode. Profiled with immunoSEQ multiplex PCR; TCRdb holds only in-frame clones, not every one. The table has 25,000 to 40,000 clones, 65% to 90% seen once. Overlapping HIV-1 Gag 15-mer peptides at roughly 1 ug per peptide per mL were used. CD40L/CD69 double-negative CD45RO-high memory CD4+ T cells were collected. CD8+ T cells were removed from PBMCs prior to stimulation. V lost 7 bases to trimming and J lost 5 bases; unmatched junction nucleotides: 8. CDR3 length: 15 residues. In germline, CDR1 is SGHVS, CDR2 FNYEAQ. Details on this clone: Its antigen is as yet unknown.

The rearrangement links TRBV7-6 to TRBJ2-2; 9 bases match TRBD2. The sequencing used CD4+ T cells sorted from PBMCs after roughly 18-hour stimulation, collected from a patient who received antiretroviral therapy. This sequence originates from an adult woman with HIV who was CMV-seropositive. Here the CDR3 reads CASTVGSGGTGELFF. CDR3 DNA sequence: TGTGCCAGCACCGTCGGAAGCGGGGGGACCGGGGAGCTGTTTTTT.